The 18 T cell receptor beta chains below all came from one sample that was sequenced in a study of T-cell memory formation after mild COVID-19. From the 5' RACE reads, TCRdb called clonotypes with MiXCR, one entry per CDR3 protein. This table holds some 160,000 distinct CDR3 sequences, 10% to 15% found once. The sample taken for sequencing was PBMCs or a T cell subset sorted from them (not recorded which). These receptors were taken from a man aged 18 to 29 who had mild COVID-19 (a few samples of this study predate the infection). Cell type and time point are not known.

This chain joins TRBV6-2 or TRBV6-3 and TRBJ1-6; a weak D match, TRBD1 (6 bases). V lost 4 bases and J 6 bases, leaving 16 bases between the germline ends. The V gene's germline CDR1 is MNHEY and CDR2 SVGEGT. The length of the CDR3 is 16 residues. The CDR3 DNA reads as TGTGCCAGCAGTTCCAGACAGGCGGAGCCTAATTCACCCCTCCACTTT. This translates into CASSSRQAEPNSPLHF.

The V and J genes are TRBV5-1 and TRBJ2-1; D is unresolved. CDR3 length equals 13 residues. Germline V gives CDR1 SGHRS, CDR2 YFSETQ. V gave up 4 bases and J gave up 9 bases, with 14 bases separating them. The CDR3 DNA sequence: TGCGCCAGCAGCGCGGACCCGGACGGTGAGCAGTTCTTC. It is translated as CASSADPDGEQFF. The complete variable domain, with remaining parts taken from reference TRBV5-1 and TRBJ2-1, reads KAGVTQTPRYLIKTRGQQVTLSCSPISGHRSVSWYQQTPGQGLQFLFEYFSETQRNKGNFPGRFSGRQFSNSRSEMNVSTLELGDSALYLCASSADPDGEQFFGPGTRLTVL.

This clonotype turned up a few times. This sequence joins TRBV9 and TRBJ2-3, with 10 bases lining up with TRBD1. Trimming cost V 3 bases and J 4 bases; bases outside gene matches: 5. In germline, CDR1 is SGDLS, CDR2 YYNGEE. CDR3 size: 15 residues. The CDR3 coding sequence is TGTGCCAGCAGCGCCCGGGACAGGGGTTCAGATACGCAGTATTTT. This gives the protein CASSARDRGSDTQYF.

The chain recombines TRBV2 with TRBJ1-5, with D unclear. Trimming pared 5 bases from V and 4 bases from J, leaving 15 bases between. Germline CDR1 is SNHLY and CDR2 is FYNNEI. The CDR3 is 15 amino acids. CDR3 residues: CASSYPARLNQPQHF. The CDR3 DNA sequence: TGTGCCAGCAGTTACCCTGCCCGTCTTAATCAGCCCCAGCATTTT. Full variable domain (rest looked up from reference TRBV2 and TRBJ1-5): EPEVTQTPSHQVTQMGQEVILRCVPISNHLYFYWYRQILGQKVEFLVSFYNNEISEKSEIFDDQFSVERPDGSNFTLKIRSTKLEDSAMYFCASSYPARLNQPQHFGDGTRLSIL.

This clonotype has just a few counts. The chain recombines TRBV7-9 with TRBJ1-1; 10 nucleotides agree with TRBD1. Germline V lookup: CDR1 SEHNR, CDR2 FQNEAQ (reference sequence). V lost 5 bases and J lost 10; bases outside the gene matches: 7. The CDR3 consists of 13 residues. The DNA for the CDR3 is TGTGCCAGCAGCCCCAACCGGGACAGGGGAGCTTTCTTT. It codes for CASSPNRDRGAFF.

This clonotype has just a few counts. V and J are TRBV11-2 and TRBJ1-2; 7 bases are shared with TRBD1. Germline assignment: CDR1 SGHAT and CDR2 FQNNGV. The CDR3 has 13 amino acids. V lost 6 bases and J lost 7; bases outside the gene matches: 8. The CDR3 nucleotides are TGTGCCAGCAGGTTTACAGGGGCGACTGGCTACACCTTC. Its protein is CASRFTGATGYTF.

This chain uses TRBV7-6 with TRBJ1-5; tentatively, D is TRBD1 (6 bases). This CDR3 has 15 amino acids. Trimming took 5 bases from V and 6 from J, leaving 17 bases between them. Germline CDR1 reads SGHVS; CDR2 reads FNYEAQ. The CDR3 bases are TGTGCCAGCAGCCTGACGGGGGGGGCCGGTCAGCCCCAGCATTTT. This gives the protein CASSLTGGAGQPQHF. The full variable domain, with the rest looked up from reference TRBV7-6 and TRBJ1-5, is GAGVSQSPRYKVTKRGQDVALRCDPISGHVSLYWYRQALGQGPEFLTYFNYEAQQDKSGLPNDRFSAERPEGSISTLTIQRTEQRDSAMYRCASSLTGGAGQPQHFGDGTRLSIL.

This chain connects TRBV7-2 to TRBJ1-2; perhaps TRBD1 as D (5 bases). The V gene lost 2 bases and the J gene lost 4 bases, with 14 bases spanning the gap. Germline CDR1 SGHTA, CDR2 FQGNSA. This CDR3 spans 15 amino acids. The CDR3 DNA follows: TGTGCCAGCAGCTTAACGACCCAGGGCCTCTATGGCTACACCTTC. Translated, it gives CASSLTTQGLYGYTF.

As to this clonotype: One end of the junction varies from germline; a read error may be responsible. J is TRBJ2-1 and V is TRBV11-2; TRBD2 matches 10 bases. Germline V CDR1 and CDR2: SGHAT, FQNNGV. The CDR3 totals 14 residues. The CDR3: CASRLAGLDNEQFF. CDR3 sequence (DNA): TGTGCCAGCAGACTAGCGGGGCTTGACAATGAGCAGTTTTTC.

The chain has TRBV5-1 and TRBJ1-1; 8 positions match TRBD1. Germline V CDR1 and CDR2: SGHRS, YFSETQ. J was trimmed by 5 bases and V by 1 base; bases with no gene match: 7. The CDR3 length is 15 residues. DNA of the CDR3: TGCGCCAGCAGCTTGTTAGGACAGGGTTTTACTGAAGCTTTCTTT. It yields the protein CASSLLGQGFTEAFF.

A few counts support this clonotype. The V gene is TRBV6-6, the J gene TRBJ2-3; 8 bases agree with TRBD1. Per the germline V gene, CDR1 is MNHNY and CDR2 is SVGAGI (reference sequence). V dropped 6 bases and J dropped 4; count of bases not matched to a gene: 6. This CDR3 spans 14 amino acids. The CDR3 loop reads CASSPGGRADTQYF. The CDR3 DNA reads TGTGCCAGCAGCCCAGGGGGCCGCGCAGATACGCAGTATTTT.

This clonotype has a handful of counts. The chain couples TRBV7-9 to TRBJ2-5; unclear D gene. CDR1 and CDR2 (germline): SEHNR, FQNEAQ (reference sequence). The CDR3 consists of 8 residues. Trimming removed 7 bases from V and 12 bases from J, with 6 bases in between. The CDR3 is CASTPEYF. The CDR3 coding sequence is TGTGCCAGCACCCCAGAGTACTTC. Full variable domain (missing parts from reference TRBV7-9 and TRBJ2-5): DTGVSQNPRHKITKRGQNVTFRCDPISEHNRLYWYRQTLGQGPEFLTYFQNEAQLEKSRLLSDRFSAERPKGSFSTLEIQRTEQGDSAMYLCASTPEYFGPGTRLLVL.

The CDR3 reads CASARSGPNEQFF. The DNA for the CDR3 is TGTGCCAGCGCCAGGAGCGGGCCTAATGAGCAGTTCTTC. The chain links TRBV6-2 or TRBV6-3 to TRBJ2-1; TRBD2 might be the D (6 bases). CDR3 size: 13 residues. V lost 8 bases and J 7 bases, leaving 15 bases between the germline ends. Germline V gives CDR1 MNHEY, CDR2 SVGEGT.

V and J are TRBV24-1 and TRBJ1-1, with 8 positions matching TRBD1. The germline V gene has CDR1 KGHDR and CDR2 SFDVKD. CDR3 length: 12 amino acids. The ends lost 4 bases at V and 10 bases at J; junction bases unmatched: 4. The CDR3 coding sequence is TGTGCCACCAGTGACCGGGACAGGAGAGCTTTCTTT. Amino acid sequence: CATSDRDRRAFF.

The chain uses TRBV9 and TRBJ2-1; D may be TRBD2 (7 bases). This CDR3 region has 15 residues. The V end lost 0 bases, the J end lost 9 bases, and 16 bases lay between the germline ends. Germline V gene sequence: CDR1 SGDLS, CDR2 YYNGEE. The CDR3 protein is CASSVELRGGGEQFF. CDR3 coding DNA: TGTGCCAGCAGCGTAGAATTGCGGGGAGGGGGTGAGCAGTTCTTC.

The rearrangement joins TRBV18 to TRBJ2-7; D unresolved. Germline CDR1 reads KGHSH; CDR2 reads LQKENI. V lost 3 bases and J lost 3, with 18 bases in between. This CDR3 contains 16 residues. DNA for the CDR3: TGTGCCAGCTCACCGAACAGCCTGGATGCCGTCTACGAGCAGTACTTC. Protein: CASSPNSLDAVYEQYF.

The V gene is TRBV3-1, the J gene TRBJ1-1; 7 bases are shared with TRBD1. Germline V gives CDR1 LGHDT, CDR2 YNNKEL (reference sequence). The CDR3 is made up of 12 amino acids. V dropped 4 bases and J dropped 10; count of bases not matched to a gene: 6. As DNA, the CDR3 is TGTGCCAGCAGCCTCGGGACAGCCGGAGCTTTCTTT. Translating gives CASSLGTAGAFF.

This chain connects TRBV4-3 to TRBJ1-2; a possible D gene is TRBD1 (5 bases). Germline V gives CDR1 LGHNA, CDR2 YSLEER. The CDR3 covers 14 residues. Trimming removed 2 bases at V and 1 base at J, with 8 bases between. CDR3 in amino acids: CASSQLDSNYGYTF. CDR3 DNA: TGCGCCAGCAGCCAACTTGACAGTAACTATGGCTACACCTTC.